This T cell receptor beta chain is drawn from a study of regulatory T cells in long-lasting Graves disease. Libraries of TCR beta came from iRepertoire HTBI primers plus Arm-PCR of CDR3 regions. TCRdb analysed the multiplex PCR reads with MiXCR anew, one entry per CDR3 protein. The repertoire has about 620,000 distinct CDR3 sequences, 16% of them found once; the top ten carry around a sixth. Time point here: newly diagnosed GD, antithyroid drugs for less than 3 months. PBMC-derived RNA was used for the TCR library. The CDR3 is 14 residues long. The J segment lost 7 bases and the V segment lost 2 bases, leaving 5 bases of the junction unmatched. CDR1 is MNHNS, CDR2 SASEGT, per germline. This clonotype was recorded a few times. The same sample was also studied in work on T cells in Graves' hyperthyroidism and ophthalmopathy.

Sequenced material: peripheral blood mononuclear cells (PBMCs), taken at new diagnosis, from a patient treated with antithyroid drugs. The J gene is TRBJ1-2, the V gene TRBV6-1, with 9 bases identical to TRBD1. This TCR came from a woman between 25 and 40 years old with Graves disease. CDR3 coding DNA: TGTGCCAGCAGTGAAAATACAGGGGGCAGTGGCTACACCTTC. Its translation is CASSENTGGSGYTF.